This T cell receptor beta chain was obtained from a study of blood T cell repertoires in COVID-19. Study as a whole: Sites across the United States, Italy and Spain contributed samples from acute and convalescent COVID-19.

The V and J ends lost 3 bases and 0 bases, in that order; junction bases with no gene match: 4. From germline, CDR1 is LGHNA and CDR2 YNFKEQ. The CDR3 is 15 amino acids. Methods used by the authors: Amplification of reference gene primers provided the estimated nucleated cell counts. Assay: immunoSEQ multiplex PCR; the TCRdb copy retains only in-frame clones and omits some. V and J calls and clone size are as listed in that table; D and trimming were resolved from the DNA. The profile covers a few hundred thousand clones, with approximately 91% appearing a single time and approximately 1.5% taken by the ten largest. Researchers sorted participants into cohorts using their self-reported clinical history.

Material for sequencing was PBMCs or T cells enriched from blood (not recorded which). This sequence was found in a woman between 18 and 29 years old who had been exposed to COVID-19. J is TRBJ2-5 and V is TRBV4-2, with 7 bases fitting TRBD2. In nucleotides, the CDR3 is TGTGCCAGCAGCCACACTAGCGAGGACCAAGAGACCCAGTACTTC. Translation: CASSHTSEDQETQYF.